This TCR beta chain was sequenced in a study of cytomegalovirus exposure and HLA in healthy donors. In the PCR, 60 Vbeta and 13 Jbeta primers were used. The data were produced by immunoSEQ multiplex PCR, yet TCRdb's version contains in-frame clones alone and is incomplete. Of 200,000 or so clones listed, about 78% are singletons. The V and J ends lost 3 bases and 8 bases respectively, with 10 bases between them. The germline V gene has CDR1 LNHDA and CDR2 SQIVND (reference sequence). The CDR3 has 12 residues. This clone occurred once. The specimen sequenced was PBMCs. This chain uses TRBV19 with TRBJ1-1; D not resolved. The receptor was isolated from a male donor in good health and CMV-seronegative. The CDR3 loop is CASSILPGEAFF. CDR3 DNA: TGTGCCAGTAGTATTTTGCCGGGAGAAGCTTTCTTT.